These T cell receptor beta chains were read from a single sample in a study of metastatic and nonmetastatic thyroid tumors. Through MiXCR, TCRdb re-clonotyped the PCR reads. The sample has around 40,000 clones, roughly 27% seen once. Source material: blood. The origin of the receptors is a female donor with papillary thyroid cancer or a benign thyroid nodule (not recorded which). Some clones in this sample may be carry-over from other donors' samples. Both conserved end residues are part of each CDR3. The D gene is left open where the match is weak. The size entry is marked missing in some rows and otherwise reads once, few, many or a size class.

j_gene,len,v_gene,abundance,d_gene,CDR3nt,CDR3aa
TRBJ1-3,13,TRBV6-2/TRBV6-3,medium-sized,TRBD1,TGTGCCAGCAGTTACTCAGAGGTGGGACAGCGATTTTTT,CASSYSEVGQRFF
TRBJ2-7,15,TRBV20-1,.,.,TGCAGTGCTGTATCCCCAGGGATGTGGTCCTACGAGCAGTACTTC,CSAVSPGMWSYEQYF
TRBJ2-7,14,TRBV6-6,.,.,TGTGCCAGCAGTTACCGGTACGGGTCCTACGAGCAGTACTTC,CASSYRYGSYEQYF
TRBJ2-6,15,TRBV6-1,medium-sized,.,TGTGCCAGCAGGAGGGAATACTCTGGGGCCAACGTCCTGACTTTC,CASRREYSGANVLTF
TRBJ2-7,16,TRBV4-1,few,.,TGCGCCAGCAGCTACATTCCGGGGTCCCCTCCCTACGAGCAGTACTTC,CASSYIPGSPPYEQYF
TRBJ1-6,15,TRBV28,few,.,TGTGCCAGCAGTACCCCGGGACACAATAATTCACCCCTCCACTTT,CASSTPGHNNSPLHF
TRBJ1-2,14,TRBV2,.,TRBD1,TGTGCCAGCAGCGTTCGACAGGGGCGGTATGGCTACACCTTC,CASSVRQGRYGYTF
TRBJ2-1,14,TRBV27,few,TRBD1,TGTGCCAGCAGTACCACGGACAGGGTCCATGAGCAGTTCTTC,CASSTTDRVHEQFF
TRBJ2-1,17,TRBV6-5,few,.,TGTGCCAGCAGTAACTTTAACCTCCCGCTAGGCTACAATGAGCAGTTCTTC,CASSNFNLPLGYNEQFF
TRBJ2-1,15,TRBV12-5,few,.,TGTTCTAGTGGCCTGGATGCGTGGGAGCGTAATGAGCAGTTCTTC,CSSGLDAWERNEQFF
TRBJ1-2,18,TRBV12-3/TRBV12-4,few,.,TGTGCCAGCAGTTTAAAATCCGGGGGCGGAATTTGTGTCTATGGCTACACCTTC,CASSLKSGGGICVYGYTF
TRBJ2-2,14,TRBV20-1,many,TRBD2,TGCAGTGCTAGAATGCCTAGCGGGAGCGGGGAGCTGTTTTTT,CSARMPSGSGELFF
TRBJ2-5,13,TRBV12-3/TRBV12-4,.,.,TGTGCCAGCAGCCCAGATTCTAGGGAGACCCAGTACTTC,CASSPDSRETQYF
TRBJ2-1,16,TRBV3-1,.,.,TGTGCCAGCAGCCAACTAGCACCGTACTCCTACGATGAGCAGTTCTTC,CASSQLAPYSYDEQFF
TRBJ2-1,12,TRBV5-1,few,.,TGCGCCAGCAAGCCCAGTTACAATGAGCAGTTCTTC,CASKPSYNEQFF
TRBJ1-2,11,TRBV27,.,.,TGTGCCAGCGGTAACCTCAGGGTCTACACCTTC,CASGNLRVYTF
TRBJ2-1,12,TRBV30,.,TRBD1,TGTGCCTGGAGCGAAAGCCGGGACAGGGAGTTCTTC,CAWSESRDREFF
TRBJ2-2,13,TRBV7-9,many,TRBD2,TGTGCCAGCACCCTAGCGGGAAGCGGGGAGCTGTTTTTT,CASTLAGSGELFF
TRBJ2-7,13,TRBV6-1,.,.,TGTGCTACGCATACGGCGGCCCCGCGCGAGCAGTACTTC,CATHTAAPREQYF
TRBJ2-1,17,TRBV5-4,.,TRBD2,TGTGCCAGCAGCTCCTGGACTAGCGGAGCTGTATACAATGAGCAGTTCTTC,CASSSWTSGAVYNEQFF
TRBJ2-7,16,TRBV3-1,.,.,TGTGCCAGCAGCCACGTTGGGGGAGAGGGGTACTACGAGCAGTACTTC,CASSHVGGEGYYEQYF
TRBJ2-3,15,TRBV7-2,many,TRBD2,TGTGCCAGCAGCCCCGCAGCGGGGAGCACAGATACGCAGTATTTT,CASSPAAGSTDTQYF
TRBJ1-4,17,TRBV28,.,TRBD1,TGTGCCAGCAGTTCCCTGACAGGGCTTGCAACTAATGAAAAACTGTTTTTT,CASSSLTGLATNEKLFF
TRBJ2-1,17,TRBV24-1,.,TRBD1,TGTGCCACCAGTGAGTCAGCCGGACAGGGCTCCTACAATGAGCAGTTCTTC,CATSESAGQGSYNEQFF
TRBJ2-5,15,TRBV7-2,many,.,TGTGCCAGCAGCTTAGCGCCGGGACAATTAGAGACCCAGTACTTC,CASSLAPGQLETQYF
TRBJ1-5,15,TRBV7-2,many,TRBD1,TGTGCCAGCAGCTCCAGGGACAGGAACAATCAGCCCCAGCATTTT,CASSSRDRNNQPQHF
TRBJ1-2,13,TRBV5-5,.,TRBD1,TGTGCCAGCAGCCCCTCCCTGGACAGGGACCCCACCTTC,CASSPSLDRDPTF
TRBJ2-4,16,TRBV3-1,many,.,TGTGCCAGCAGCCTAACTAGCAGTCTAGCCAAAAACATTCAGTACTTC,CASSLTSSLAKNIQYF
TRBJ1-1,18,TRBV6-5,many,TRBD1,TGTGCCAGCAGTTCCCGTCCGGGACAGGGGGCTCTTGGCACTGAAGCTTTCTTT,CASSSRPGQGALGTEAFF
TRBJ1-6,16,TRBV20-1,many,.,TGCAGTGCTAGAGTCACCGCCCGGTTTGCTAATTCACCCCTCCACTTT,CSARVTARFANSPLHF
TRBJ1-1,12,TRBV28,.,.,TGTGCCAGCAGCCCGGGTGGCACTGAAGCTTTCTTT,CASSPGGTEAFF
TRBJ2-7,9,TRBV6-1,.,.,TGTGCCAATAGCTACGAGCAGTACTTC,CANSYEQYF
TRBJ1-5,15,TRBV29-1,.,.,TGCAGTGCTAGGAGGGGGGGCGATCAATCGGAGACCCAGCATTTT,CSARRGGDQSETQHF
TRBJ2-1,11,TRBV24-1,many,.,TGTGCCACCGGCCGGTCAAATGAGCAGTTCTTC,CATGRSNEQFF
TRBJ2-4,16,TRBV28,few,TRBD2,TGTGCCAGCAGTTTGGGCAGCGGGGGAAACAAGAACATTCAGTACTTC,CASSLGSGGNKNIQYF
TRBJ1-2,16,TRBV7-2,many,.,TGTGCCAGCAGCCCCCCCGGGACTTTAAGCTTCTATGGCTACACCTTC,CASSPPGTLSFYGYTF
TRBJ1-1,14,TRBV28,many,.,TGTGCCAGCAGTTTATATGAGGGAGGGTCTGAAGCTTTCTTT,CASSLYEGGSEAFF
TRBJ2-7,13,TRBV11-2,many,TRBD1,TGTGCCAGCAGCTCGGACAGGGGTGGCGAGCAGTACTTC,CASSSDRGGEQYF
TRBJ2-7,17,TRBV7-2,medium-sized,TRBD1,TGTGCCAGCAGCCATCCGAGTGGGACAGGGGGTTCCTACGAGCAGTACTTC,CASSHPSGTGGSYEQYF
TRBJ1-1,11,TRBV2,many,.,TGTGCCAGCAGTGAGGCTGGCGAAGCTTTCTTT,CASSEAGEAFF
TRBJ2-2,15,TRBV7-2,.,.,TGTGCCAGCAGCTTAGTAGGTTCCGACACCGGGGAGCTGTTTTTT,CASSLVGSDTGELFF
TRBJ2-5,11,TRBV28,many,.,TGTGCCAGCAGTTTATATCAGACCCAGTACTTC,CASSLYQTQYF
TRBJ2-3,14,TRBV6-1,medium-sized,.,TGTGCCAGCAGTGACAGGGGAGGGAGAGATACGCAGTATTTT,CASSDRGGRDTQYF